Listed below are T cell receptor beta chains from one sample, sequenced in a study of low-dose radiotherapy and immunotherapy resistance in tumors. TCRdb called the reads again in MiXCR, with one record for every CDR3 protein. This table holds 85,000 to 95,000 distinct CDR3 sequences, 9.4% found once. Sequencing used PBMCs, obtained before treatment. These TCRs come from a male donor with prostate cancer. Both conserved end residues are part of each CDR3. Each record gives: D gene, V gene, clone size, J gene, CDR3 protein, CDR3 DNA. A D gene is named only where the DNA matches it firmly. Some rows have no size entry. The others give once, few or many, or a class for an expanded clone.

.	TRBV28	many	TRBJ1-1	CASTLDNTEAFF	TGTGCCAGCACTCTAGACAACACTGAAGCTTTCTTT
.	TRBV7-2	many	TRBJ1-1	CASSLAGLWTEAFF	TGTGCCAGCAGCTTAGCAGGGCTTTGGACTGAAGCTTTCTTT
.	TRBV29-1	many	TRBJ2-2	CSVRGGVDTGELFF	TGCAGCGTCCGAGGAGGGGTGGACACCGGGGAGCTGTTTTTT
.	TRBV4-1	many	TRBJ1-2	CASSQGGGYNGYTF	TGCGCCAGCAGCCAAGGAGGGGGGTACAATGGCTACACCTTC
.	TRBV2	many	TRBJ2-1	CASEKGREQFF	TGTGCCAGCGAGAAGGGGCGGGAGCAGTTCTTC
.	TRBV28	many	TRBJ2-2	CATLRGADTGELFF	TGTGCCACCCTCCGAGGGGCAGACACCGGGGAGCTGTTTTTT
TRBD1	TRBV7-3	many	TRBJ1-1	CASSVQGQGTEAFF	TGTGCCAGCAGCGTACAGGGACAGGGGACTGAAGCTTTCTTT
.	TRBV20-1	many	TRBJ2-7	CSQLLTGSSEQYF	TGCAGTCAGTTACTAACGGGGTCGTCCGAGCAGTACTTC
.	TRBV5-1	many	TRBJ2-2	CASSPGTGELFF	TGCGCCAGCAGCCCCGGCACCGGGGAGCTGTTTTTT
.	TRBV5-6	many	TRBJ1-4	CASSLRDHGEKLFF	TGTGCCAGCAGCCTCCGGGACCATGGGGAAAAACTGTTTTTT
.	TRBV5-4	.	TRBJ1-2	CASRGERGGYTF	TGTGCCAGCAGGGGGGAACGTGGTGGCTACACCTTC
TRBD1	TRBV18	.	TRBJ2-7	CASSPGTGDYEQYF	TGTGCCAGCTCCCCCGGGACAGGGGACTACGAGCAGTACTTC
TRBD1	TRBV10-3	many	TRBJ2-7	CATSRTGTGEQYF	TGTGCCACCAGCAGGACAGGGACAGGGGAGCAGTACTTC
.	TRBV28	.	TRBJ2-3	CASSLEQGTSTDTQYF	TGTGCCAGCAGTTTAGAACAGGGGACTAGCACAGATACGCAGTATTTT
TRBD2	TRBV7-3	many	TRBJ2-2	CASSTSGSQGTGELFF	TGTGCCAGCAGCACTAGCGGGAGCCAGGGTACCGGGGAGCTGTTTTTT
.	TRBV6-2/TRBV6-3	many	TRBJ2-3	CASLGKQGPTDTQYF	TGTGCCAGCTTAGGAAAGCAGGGGCCCACAGATACGCAGTATTTT
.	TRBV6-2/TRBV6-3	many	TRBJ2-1	CASSYQQGPPYNEQFF	TGTGCCAGCAGTTACCAACAGGGTCCCCCCTACAATGAGCAGTTCTTC